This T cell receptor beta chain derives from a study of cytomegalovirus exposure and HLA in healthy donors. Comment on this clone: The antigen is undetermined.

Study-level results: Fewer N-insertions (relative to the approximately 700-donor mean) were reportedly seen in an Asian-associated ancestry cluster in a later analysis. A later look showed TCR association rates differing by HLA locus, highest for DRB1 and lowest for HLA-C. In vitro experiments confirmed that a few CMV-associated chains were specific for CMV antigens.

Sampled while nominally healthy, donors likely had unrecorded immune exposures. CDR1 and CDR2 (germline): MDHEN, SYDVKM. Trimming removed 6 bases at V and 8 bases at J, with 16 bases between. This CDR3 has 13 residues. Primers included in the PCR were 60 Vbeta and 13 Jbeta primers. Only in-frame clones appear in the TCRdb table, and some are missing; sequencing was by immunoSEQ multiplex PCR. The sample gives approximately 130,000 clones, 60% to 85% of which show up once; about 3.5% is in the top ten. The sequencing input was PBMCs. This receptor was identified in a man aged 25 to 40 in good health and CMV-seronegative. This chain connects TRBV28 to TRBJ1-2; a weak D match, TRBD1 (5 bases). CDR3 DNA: TGTGCCAGCAGGCCCGGGGGGGGGATCGGCTACACCTTC. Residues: CASRPGGGIGYTF.